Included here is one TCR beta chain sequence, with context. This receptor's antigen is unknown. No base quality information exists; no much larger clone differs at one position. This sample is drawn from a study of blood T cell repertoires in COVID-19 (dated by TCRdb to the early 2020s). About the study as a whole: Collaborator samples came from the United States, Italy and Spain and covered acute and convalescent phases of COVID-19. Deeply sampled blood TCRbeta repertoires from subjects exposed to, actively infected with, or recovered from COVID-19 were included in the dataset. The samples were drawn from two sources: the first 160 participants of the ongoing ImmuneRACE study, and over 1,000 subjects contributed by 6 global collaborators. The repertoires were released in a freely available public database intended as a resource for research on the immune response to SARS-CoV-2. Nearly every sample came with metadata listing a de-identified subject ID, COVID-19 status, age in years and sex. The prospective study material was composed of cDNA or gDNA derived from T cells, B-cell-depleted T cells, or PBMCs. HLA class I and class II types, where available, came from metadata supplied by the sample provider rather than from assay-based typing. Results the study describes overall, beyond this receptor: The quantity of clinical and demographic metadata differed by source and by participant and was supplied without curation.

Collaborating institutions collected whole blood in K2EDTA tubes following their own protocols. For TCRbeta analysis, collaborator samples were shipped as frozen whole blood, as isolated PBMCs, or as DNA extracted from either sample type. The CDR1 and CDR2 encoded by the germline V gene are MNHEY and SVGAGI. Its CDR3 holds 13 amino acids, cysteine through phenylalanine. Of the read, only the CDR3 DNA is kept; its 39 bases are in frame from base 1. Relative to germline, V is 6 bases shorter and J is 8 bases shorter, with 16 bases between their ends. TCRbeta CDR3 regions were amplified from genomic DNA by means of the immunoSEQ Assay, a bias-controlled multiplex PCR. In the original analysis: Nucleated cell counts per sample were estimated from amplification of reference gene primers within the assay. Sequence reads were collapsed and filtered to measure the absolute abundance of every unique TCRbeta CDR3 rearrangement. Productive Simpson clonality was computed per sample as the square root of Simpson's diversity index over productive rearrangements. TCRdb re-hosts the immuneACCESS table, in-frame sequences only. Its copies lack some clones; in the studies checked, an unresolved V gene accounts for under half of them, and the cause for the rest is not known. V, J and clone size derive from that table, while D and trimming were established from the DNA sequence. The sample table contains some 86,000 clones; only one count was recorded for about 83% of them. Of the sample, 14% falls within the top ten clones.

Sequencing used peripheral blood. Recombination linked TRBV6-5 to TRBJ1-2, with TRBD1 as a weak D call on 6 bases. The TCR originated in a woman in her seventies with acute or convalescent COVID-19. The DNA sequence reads TGTGCCAGCAGCGGACAGCCCTATGCAGGCTACACCTTC. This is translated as CASSGQPYAGYTF.